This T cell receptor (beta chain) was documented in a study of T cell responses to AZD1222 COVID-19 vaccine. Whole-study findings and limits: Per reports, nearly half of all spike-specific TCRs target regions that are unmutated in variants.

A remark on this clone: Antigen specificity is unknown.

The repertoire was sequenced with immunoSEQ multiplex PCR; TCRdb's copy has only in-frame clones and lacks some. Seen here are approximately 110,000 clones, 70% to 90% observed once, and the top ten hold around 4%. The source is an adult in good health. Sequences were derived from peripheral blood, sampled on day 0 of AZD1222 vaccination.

The CDR3 region has the DNA TGTGCCAGCTCACCACCCGGGGGGTACACTGAAGCTTTCTTT. It encodes CASSPPGGYTEAFF. This rearrangement joins TRBV18 to TRBJ1-1, with D possibly being TRBD1 (5 bases). Trimming took 0 bases from V and 3 from J, leaving 8 bases between them. CDR1 is KGHSH and CDR2 is LQKENI in the germline V gene. The CDR3 sequence is 14 residues long.